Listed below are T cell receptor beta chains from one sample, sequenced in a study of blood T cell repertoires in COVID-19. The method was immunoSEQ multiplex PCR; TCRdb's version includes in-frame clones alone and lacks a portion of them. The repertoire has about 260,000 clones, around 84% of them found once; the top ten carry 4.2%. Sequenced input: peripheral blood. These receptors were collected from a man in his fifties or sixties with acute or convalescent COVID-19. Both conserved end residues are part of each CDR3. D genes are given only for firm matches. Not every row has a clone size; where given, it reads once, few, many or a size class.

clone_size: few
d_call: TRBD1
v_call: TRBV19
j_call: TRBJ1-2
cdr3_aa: CASSIQDRVVGYTF
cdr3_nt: TGTGCCAGTAGTATTCAGGACAGGGTAGTAGGCTACACCTTC

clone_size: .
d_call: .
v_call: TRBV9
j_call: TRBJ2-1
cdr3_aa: CASSVSGYNEQFF
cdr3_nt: TGTGCCAGCAGCGTATCGGGATACAATGAGCAGTTCTTC

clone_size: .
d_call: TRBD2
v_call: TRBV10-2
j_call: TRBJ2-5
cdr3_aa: CASSGTSGAIGETQYF
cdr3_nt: TGCGCCAGCAGTGGGACTAGCGGGGCCATCGGAGAGACCCAGTACTTC

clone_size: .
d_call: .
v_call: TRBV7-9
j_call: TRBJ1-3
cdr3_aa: CASSQRAGSADTIYF
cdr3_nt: TGTGCCAGCAGCCAAAGGGCAGGGTCGGCGGACACCATATATTTT

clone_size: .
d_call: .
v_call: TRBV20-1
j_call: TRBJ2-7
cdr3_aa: CSASQRRGDHYEQYF
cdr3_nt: TGCAGTGCTAGTCAGAGGCGGGGAGACCACTACGAGCAGTACTTC

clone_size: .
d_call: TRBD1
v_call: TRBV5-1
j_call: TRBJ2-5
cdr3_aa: CASTATYRGSQETQYF
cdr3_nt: TGCGCCAGCACCGCAACCTACAGGGGAAGCCAAGAGACCCAGTACTTC

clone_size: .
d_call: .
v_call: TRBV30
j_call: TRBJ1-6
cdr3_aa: CAWSVLRGNSPLHF
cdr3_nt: TGTGCCTGGAGTGTACTTCGGGGGAATTCACCCCTCCACTTT

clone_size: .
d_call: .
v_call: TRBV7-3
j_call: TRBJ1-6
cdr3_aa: CASSLGEGNNSPLHF
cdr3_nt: TGTGCCAGCAGCTTGGGGGAGGGAAATAATTCACCCCTCCACTTT

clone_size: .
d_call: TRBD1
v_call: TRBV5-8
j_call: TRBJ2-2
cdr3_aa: CASSFHRDSKGNTGELFF
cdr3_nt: TGTGCCAGCAGCTTTCACCGGGACAGTAAAGGGAACACCGGGGAGCTGTTTTTT

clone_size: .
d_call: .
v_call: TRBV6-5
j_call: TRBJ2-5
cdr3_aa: CASSPPGRGETQYF
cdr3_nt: TGTGCCAGCAGCCCCCCCGGGAGAGGAGAGACCCAGTACTTC

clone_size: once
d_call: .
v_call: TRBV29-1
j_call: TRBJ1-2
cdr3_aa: CSALSGGVTNYGYTF
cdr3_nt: TGCAGCGCACTATCTGGGGGGGTGACTAACTATGGCTACACCTTC

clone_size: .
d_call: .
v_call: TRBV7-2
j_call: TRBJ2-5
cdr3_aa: CASSPLGGDDRETQYF
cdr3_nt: TGTGCCAGCAGCCCCCTCGGGGGAGACGACCGGGAGACCCAGTACTTC

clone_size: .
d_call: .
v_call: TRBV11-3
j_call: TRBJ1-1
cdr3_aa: CASSLEGGNTEAFF
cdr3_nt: TGTGCCAGCAGCTTAGAGGGGGGGAACACTGAAGCTTTCTTT

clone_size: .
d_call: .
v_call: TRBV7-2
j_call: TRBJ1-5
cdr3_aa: CASSLARDQPQHF
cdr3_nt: TGTGCCAGCAGCTTAGCCCGAGATCAGCCCCAGCATTTT

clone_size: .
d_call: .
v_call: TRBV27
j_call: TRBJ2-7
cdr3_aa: CASSLGQTAYEQYF
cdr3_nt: TGTGCCAGCAGTTTAGGACAGACAGCCTACGAGCAGTACTTC

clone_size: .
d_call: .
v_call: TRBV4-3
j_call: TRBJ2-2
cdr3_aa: CASSQETIGVYTGELFF
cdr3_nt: TGCGCCAGCAGCCAAGAGACGATCGGGGTTTACACCGGGGAGCTGTTTTTT

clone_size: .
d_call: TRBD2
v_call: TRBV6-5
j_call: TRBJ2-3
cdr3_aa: CASLAGGGGTQYF
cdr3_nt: TGTGCCAGTCTAGCGGGGGGAGGGGGTACGCAGTATTTT

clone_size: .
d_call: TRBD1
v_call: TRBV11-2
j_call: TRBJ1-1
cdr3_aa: CASSASGTANTEAFF
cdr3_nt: TGTGCCAGCAGCGCGTCAGGGACAGCCAACACTGAAGCTTTCTTT

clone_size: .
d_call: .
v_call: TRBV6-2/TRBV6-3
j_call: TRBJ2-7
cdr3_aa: CASSSAGHSLYEQYF
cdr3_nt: TGTGCCAGCAGTTCCGCGGGTCATAGCCTCTACGAGCAGTACTTC

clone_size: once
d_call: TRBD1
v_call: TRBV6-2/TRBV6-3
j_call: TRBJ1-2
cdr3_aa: CASSSRTGAGYTF
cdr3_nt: TGTGCCAGCAGTTCGAGGACAGGGGCAGGCTACACCTTC

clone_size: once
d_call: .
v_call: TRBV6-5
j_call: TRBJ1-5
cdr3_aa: CASSYMGPGGNQPQHF
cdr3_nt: TGTGCCAGCAGTTATATGGGTCCGGGTGGCAATCAGCCCCAGCATTTT

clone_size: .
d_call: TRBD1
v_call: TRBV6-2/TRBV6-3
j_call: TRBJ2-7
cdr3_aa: CASSYPRTGPTRYEQYF
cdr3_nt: TGTGCCAGCAGTTACCCAAGGACAGGGCCGACTCGCTACGAGCAGTACTTC

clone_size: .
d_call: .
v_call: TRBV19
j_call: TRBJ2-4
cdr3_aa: CASRTIEYDIQYF
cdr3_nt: TGTGCCAGTAGAACCATCGAGTACGACATTCAGTACTTC

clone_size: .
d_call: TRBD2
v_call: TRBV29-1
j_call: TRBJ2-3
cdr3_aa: CSVERGLAGPTDTQYF
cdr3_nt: TGCAGCGTCGAGAGGGGGCTAGCGGGACCCACAGATACGCAGTATTTT

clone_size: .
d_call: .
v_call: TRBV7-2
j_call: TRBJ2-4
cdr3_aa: CASSLEGGPRIQYF
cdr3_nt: TGTGCCAGCAGCTTAGAGGGGGGGCCAAGGATTCAGTACTTC

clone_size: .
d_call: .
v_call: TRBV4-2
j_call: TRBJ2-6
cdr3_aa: CASSLFRALSGANVLTF
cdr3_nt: TGTGCCAGCAGCCTTTTTCGAGCCCTCTCTGGGGCCAACGTCCTGACTTTC

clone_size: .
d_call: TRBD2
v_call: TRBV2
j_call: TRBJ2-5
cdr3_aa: CASSGRRGGQETQYF
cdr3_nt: TGTGCCAGCAGTGGGAGACGGGGGGGCCAAGAGACCCAGTACTTC

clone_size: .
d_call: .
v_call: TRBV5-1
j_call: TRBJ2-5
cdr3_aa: CASSLLTEPGTQYF
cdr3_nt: TGCGCCAGCAGCCTACTGACAGAACCAGGGACCCAGTACTTC

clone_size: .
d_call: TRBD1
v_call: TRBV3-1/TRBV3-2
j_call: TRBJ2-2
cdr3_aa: CASSRDRRYGELFF
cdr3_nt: TGTGCCAGCAGCCGGGACAGGAGGTACGGGGAGCTGTTTTTT

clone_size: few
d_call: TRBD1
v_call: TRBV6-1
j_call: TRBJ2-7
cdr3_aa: CASSVESGTGFDEQYF
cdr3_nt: TGTGCCAGCAGTGTCGAAAGCGGGACAGGGTTTGACGAGCAGTACTTC

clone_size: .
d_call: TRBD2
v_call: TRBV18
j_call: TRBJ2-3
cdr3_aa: CASSQRESSTDTQYF
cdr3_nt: TGTGCCAGCTCACAGCGGGAGTCCTCCACAGATACGCAGTATTTT

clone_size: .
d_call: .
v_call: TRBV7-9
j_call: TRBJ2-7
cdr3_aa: CASSFPSGPEQYF
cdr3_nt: TGTGCCAGCAGCTTTCCAAGCGGTCCCGAGCAGTACTTC

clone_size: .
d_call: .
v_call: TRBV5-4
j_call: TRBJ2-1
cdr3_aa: CASSLDGASYNEQFF
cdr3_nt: TGTGCCAGCAGCTTGGATGGAGCCTCCTACAATGAGCAGTTCTTC

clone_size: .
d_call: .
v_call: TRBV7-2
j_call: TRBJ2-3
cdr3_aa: CASSSGVSTDTQYF
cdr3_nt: TGTGCCAGCAGCTCCGGGGTTAGCACAGATACGCAGTATTTT

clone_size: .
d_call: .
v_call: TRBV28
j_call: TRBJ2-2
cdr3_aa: CASSHTTSRLVSQVNTGELFF
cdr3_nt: TGTGCCAGCAGCCATACTACGTCGCGACTAGTTTCCCAAGTGAACACCGGGGAGCTGTTTTTT